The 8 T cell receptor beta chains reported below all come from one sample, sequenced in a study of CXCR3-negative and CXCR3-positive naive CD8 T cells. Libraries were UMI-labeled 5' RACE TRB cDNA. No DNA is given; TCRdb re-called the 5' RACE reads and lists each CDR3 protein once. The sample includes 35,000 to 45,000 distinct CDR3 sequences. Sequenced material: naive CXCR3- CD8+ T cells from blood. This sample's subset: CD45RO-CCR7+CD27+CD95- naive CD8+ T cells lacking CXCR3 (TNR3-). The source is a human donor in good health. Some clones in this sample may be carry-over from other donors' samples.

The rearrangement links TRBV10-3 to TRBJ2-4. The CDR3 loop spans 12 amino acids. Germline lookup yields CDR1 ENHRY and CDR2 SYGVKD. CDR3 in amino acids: CAISDTENIQYF.

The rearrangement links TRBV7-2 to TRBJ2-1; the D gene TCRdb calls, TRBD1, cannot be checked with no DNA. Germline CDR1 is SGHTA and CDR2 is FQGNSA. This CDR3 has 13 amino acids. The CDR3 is CASSFSQDNEQFF.

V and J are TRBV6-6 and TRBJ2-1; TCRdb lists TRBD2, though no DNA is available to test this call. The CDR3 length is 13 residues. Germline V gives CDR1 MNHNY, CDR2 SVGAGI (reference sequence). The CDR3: CASNRGGGSEQFF.

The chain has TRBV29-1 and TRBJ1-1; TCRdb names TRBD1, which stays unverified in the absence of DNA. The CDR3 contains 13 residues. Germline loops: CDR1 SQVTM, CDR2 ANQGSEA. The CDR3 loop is CSSLLGGRTEAFF.

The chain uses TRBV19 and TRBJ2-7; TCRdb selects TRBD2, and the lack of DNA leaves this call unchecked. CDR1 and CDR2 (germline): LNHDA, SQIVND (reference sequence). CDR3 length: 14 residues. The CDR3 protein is CASRAGTSSYEQYF.

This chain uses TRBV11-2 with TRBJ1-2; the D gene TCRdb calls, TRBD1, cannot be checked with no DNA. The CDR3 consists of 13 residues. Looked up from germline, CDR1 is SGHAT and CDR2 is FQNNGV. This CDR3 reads CASGPEGVFGYTF.

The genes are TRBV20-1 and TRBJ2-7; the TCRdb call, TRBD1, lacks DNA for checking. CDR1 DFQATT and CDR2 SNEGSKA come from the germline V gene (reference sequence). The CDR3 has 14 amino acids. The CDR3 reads CSASPDGNPYEQYF.

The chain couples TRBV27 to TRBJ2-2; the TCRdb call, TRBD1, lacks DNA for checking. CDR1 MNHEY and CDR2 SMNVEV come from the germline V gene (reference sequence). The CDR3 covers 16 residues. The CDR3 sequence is CASSPYRGPNTGELFF.